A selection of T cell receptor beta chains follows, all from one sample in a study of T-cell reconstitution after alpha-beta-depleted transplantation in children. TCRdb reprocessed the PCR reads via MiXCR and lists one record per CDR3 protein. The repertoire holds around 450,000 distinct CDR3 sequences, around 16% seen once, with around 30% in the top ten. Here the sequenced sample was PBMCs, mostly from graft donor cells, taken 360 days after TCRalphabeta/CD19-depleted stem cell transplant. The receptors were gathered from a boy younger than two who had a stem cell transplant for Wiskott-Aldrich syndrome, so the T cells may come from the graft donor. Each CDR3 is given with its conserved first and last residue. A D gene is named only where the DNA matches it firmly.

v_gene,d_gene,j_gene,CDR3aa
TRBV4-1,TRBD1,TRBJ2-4,CASGSDRGYIQYF
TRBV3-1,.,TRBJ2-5,CASSQDTRPGETQYF
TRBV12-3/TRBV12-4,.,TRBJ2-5,CASRGRSDQETQYF
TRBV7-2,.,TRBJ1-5,CASSLKGTDQPQHF
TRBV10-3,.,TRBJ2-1,CASGDSYNEQFF
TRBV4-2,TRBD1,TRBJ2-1,CASSQEGTGYGGFNEQFF
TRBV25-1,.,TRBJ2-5,CASSDPYRARETQYF
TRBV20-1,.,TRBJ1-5,CSARQGYDQPQHF
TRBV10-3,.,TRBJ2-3,CAISESAGPRTDTQYF
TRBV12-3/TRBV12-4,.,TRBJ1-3,CASRWTGLLGTIYF
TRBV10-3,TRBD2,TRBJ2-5,CAISDGGSYQETQYF
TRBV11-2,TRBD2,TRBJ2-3,CASSLGWPRGGLDTDTQYF
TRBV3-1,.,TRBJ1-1,CASSRGGRMNTEAFF
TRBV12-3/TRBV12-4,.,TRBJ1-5,CASSFRYREQGQPQHF
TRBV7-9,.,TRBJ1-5,CASSLTNGGAINQPQHF
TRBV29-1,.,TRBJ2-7,CSVETGPPYEQYF
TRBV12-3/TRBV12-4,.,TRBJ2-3,CASSLSILGLRGTDTQYF
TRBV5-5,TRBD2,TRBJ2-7,CASIPGLAGYEQYF
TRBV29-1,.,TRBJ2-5,CSVQGRKTQYF
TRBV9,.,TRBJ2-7,CASSAEDGLYEQYF
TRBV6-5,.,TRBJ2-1,CASSYSYVYNEQFF
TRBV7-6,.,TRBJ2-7,CASSSGVADYEQYF
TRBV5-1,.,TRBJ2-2,CASSLRPEANTGELFF
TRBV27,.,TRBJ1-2,CASSWGGPAYGYTF
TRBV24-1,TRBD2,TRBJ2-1,CATSGLGLTSGSSYNEQFF
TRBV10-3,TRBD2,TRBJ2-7,CAISESGLAARREQYF
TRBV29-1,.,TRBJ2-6,CSVGDTRSGANVLTF
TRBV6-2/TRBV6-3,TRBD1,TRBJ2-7,CASRQGGFEQYF
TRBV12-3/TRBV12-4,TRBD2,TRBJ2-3,CASSLGTSGRKADTQYF
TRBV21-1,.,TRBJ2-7,CASTTVGAAQEQYF
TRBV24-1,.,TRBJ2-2,CATSDLDGSTAGELFF
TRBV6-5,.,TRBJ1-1,CASSYSSSRLATEAFF
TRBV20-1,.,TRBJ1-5,CSARAGFNQPQHF
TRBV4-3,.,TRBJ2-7,CASSQDLGGEGRDEQYF
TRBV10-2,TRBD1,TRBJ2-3,CASSGTRGSGQYF
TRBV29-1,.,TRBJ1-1,CSGRKLNTEAFF
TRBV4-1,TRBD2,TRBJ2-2,CASSQDSIAGGPYTGELFF
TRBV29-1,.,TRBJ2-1,CSVLYNNEQFF
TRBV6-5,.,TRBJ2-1,CASSYSIRGTGFNNEQFF
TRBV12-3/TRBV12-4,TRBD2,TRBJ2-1,CASSLSGDNEQFF
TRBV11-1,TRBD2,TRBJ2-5,CASSLALAGAERETQYF
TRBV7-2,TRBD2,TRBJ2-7,CASSYGTSGRVSYEQYF
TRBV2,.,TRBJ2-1,CASSELSYNEQFF
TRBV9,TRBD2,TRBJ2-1,CASSVSRAGDRNEQFF
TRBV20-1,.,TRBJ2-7,CSARDTSLADQYF
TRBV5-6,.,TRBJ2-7,CASSLIESYEQYF
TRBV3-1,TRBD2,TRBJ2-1,CASSTWTSGRPSSYNEQFF
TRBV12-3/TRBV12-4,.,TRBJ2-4,CASSSSRGPLAKNIQYF
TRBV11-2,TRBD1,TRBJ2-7,CASSHDRAIDEQYF
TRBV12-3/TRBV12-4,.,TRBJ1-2,CASTPGGTGSYGYTF
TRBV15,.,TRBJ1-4,CATSRGRAVNEKLFF
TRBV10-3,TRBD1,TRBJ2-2,CAISGQGNTGELFF
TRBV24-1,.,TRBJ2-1,CATSDSYGTTDSYNEQFF